Below are 4 T cell receptor beta chains sequenced from a single sample in a study of HIV-infected patients and healthy controls. Alpha and beta constant-region primers primed reverse transcription of about 470 ng RNA. Separate chain-specific third strand synthesis with multiplexing indices produced the alpha and beta libraries. TCRdb re-called the 5' RACE reads through MiXCR, storing one row per CDR3 protein. Of thousands of distinct CDR3 sequences listed, around 8.7% are singletons. Roughly three months, about 14 weeks, into antiretroviral therapy, follow-up blood was collected. All unsorted peripheral T cells were captured because whole blood was used without fractionation. Sequencing was performed on blood, taken during antiretroviral therapy. The source of these receptors is an adult with HIV infection.

Many counts were recorded for this clonotype. The chain recombines TRBV27 with TRBJ2-5; TRBD2 aligns across 13 bases. V shed 6 bases and J 1 base; nucleotides not matched to a gene: 11. This CDR3 has 18 amino acids. Germline assignment: CDR1 MNHEY and CDR2 SMNVEV (reference sequence). In DNA form, the CDR3 reads TGTGCCAGCAGCCGGGGTATAACTAGCGGGAGGGCCCAAGAGACCCAGTACTTC. Amino acid sequence: CASSRGITSGRAQETQYF.

This clonotype rates as medium-sized. V and J are TRBV6-4 and TRBJ2-1, with 9 bases that match TRBD1. V shed 1 base and J 6 bases; nucleotides not matched to a gene: 4. This CDR3 has 15 residues. CDR1 and CDR2 from the germline V gene are MRHNA and SNTAGT. The CDR3 reads CASSDWDRDRNEQFF. The CDR3 nucleotides are TGTGCCAGCAGTGACTGGGACAGGGATCGCAATGAGCAGTTCTTC.

The sample holds many counts of this clonotype. This chain joins TRBV9 and TRBJ2-5; possibly TRBD1 or TRBD2 for D (6 bases each). V lost 0 bases and J 3 bases, leaving 12 bases between the germline ends. Germline V CDR1 and CDR2: SGDLS, YYNGEE. This CDR3 comprises 15 residues. CDR3 DNA sequence: TGTGCCAGCAGCGTAGTCCCGGGGGCAGAAGAGACCCAGTACTTC. Translation: CASSVVPGAEETQYF.

The table lists this clonotype with many counts. The chain carries TRBV6-1 and TRBJ1-5; 8 bases align to TRBD1. The CDR3 runs 15 residues. J gave up 6 bases and V 5 bases, and 9 bases lay outside the gene matches. The germline gives CDR1 MNHNS, CDR2 SASEGT. CDR3 DNA sequence: TGTGCCAGCAGTTCGAGACAGGGGAAGACTCAGCCCCAGCATTTT. It is translated as CASSSRQGKTQPQHF.